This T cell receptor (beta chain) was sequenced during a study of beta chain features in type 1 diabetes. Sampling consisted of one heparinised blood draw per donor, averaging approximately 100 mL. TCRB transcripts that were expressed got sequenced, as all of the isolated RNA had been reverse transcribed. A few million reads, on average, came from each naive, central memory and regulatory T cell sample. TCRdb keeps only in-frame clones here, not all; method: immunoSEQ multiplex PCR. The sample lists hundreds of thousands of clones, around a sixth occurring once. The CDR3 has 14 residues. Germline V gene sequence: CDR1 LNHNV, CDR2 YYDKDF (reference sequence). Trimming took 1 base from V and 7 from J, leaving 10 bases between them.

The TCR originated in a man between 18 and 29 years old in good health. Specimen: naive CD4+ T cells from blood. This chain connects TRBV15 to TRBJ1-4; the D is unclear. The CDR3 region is CATSRGVIGEKLFF. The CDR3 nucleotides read TGTGCCACCAGCAGAGGGGTGATCGGTGAAAAACTGTTTTTT.